Sequencing of this T cell receptor beta chain was carried out in a study of T cells after yellow fever vaccination (dated by TCRdb to about 2019). Background for the entire study: The SMART-Seq v4 Ultra Low Input RNA kit was used to prepare libraries from fractions with low cell numbers. Two healthy male donors made up the cohort, one aged 18 to 29 years and the other aged 30 to 40 years. Blood was drawn at multiple timepoints before and after primary and secondary immunization, with bulk PBMC replicates and cell subsets isolated. To follow T-cell clones before and after primary and booster YFV17D yellow fever vaccination, bulk TCR alpha and beta repertoires were sequenced over time. Broad study findings and their caveats: The study included only two donors, which limits how far the findings can be generalized. A small fraction of clonotypes showed up in both the CD4 and CD8 compartments, probably as a result of convergent recombination. Computational filtering was needed because FACS-sorted repertoires could contain abundant contaminating clonotypes from the bulk population. Compared with the primary T-cell response, the secondary T-cell response was faster but weaker, reaching its peak on day 5 rather than on day 15. After the booster, most of the clones that had expanded following primary vaccination were detected again (approximately 96% of CD4 and roughly 90% of CD8), which suggests that memory was broadly maintained.

TCR cDNA was synthesized by 5'RACE template switching, through which a universal primer site and unique molecular identifiers were introduced. Priming of cDNA synthesis was performed from both the TCR alpha and TCR beta constant segments. Library amplification involved two PCR steps, and the second step added sample barcodes and sequencing adapters. Sequencing of libraries was performed on Illumina HiSeq 2500 (2x100 bp) or NovaSeq (2x150 bp). Per the source publication's procedure: MIGEC was used to demultiplex reads and collapse the reads into UMI consensus sequences, and MiXCR was used for V(D)J alignment. Vaccine-responding clonotypes were identified with edgeR using replicate PBMC samples, with FDR below 0.01 and a log2 fold change above 5 up to day 15 being required. Bulk clonotypes were assigned CD4 or CD8 identity according to which sequenced CD4 or CD8 repertoire held them at higher abundance. The raw public reads went through TCRdb reprocessing: fastp at Q25, MiXCR clone calling, in-frame beta chains kept. Entries are consolidated by CDR3 protein sequence, retaining the most common genes and DNA. The V and J calls were determined by TCRdb, not by the authors. Across this sample there are 200,000 or so distinct CDR3 sequences, with around 6.7% seen only once. The ten largest clonotypes hold 1% to 1.2% of the sample.

This specimen's treatment or condition label, interpreted: live attenuated yellow fever vaccine strain. PBMCs were isolated from peripheral blood using a standard Ficoll-Paque protocol. Dynabeads CD4 and CD8 positive selection kits were used to isolate CD4 and CD8 T-cell fractions. RNA was extracted with TriZol from bulk PBMCs, CD4 and CD8 fractions, and dextramer-positive and dextramer-negative fractions. CDR1 is given as LGHDT and CDR2 as YNNKEL, both from the germline V gene (reference sequence). Trimming takes 3 bases off V and 3 bases off J; junction bases not matched to a gene: 0. The CDR3 measures 13 amino acids from cysteine to phenylalanine. Of all the DNA, just the CDR3 is kept, 39 bases in frame from base 1. This clonotype was counted at least ten times. Its antigen is unknown. No base-level quality is on record; no much larger clone is a single base apart.

Sequenced material: CD4+ T cells sorted from PBMCs, taken on the day of the yellow fever booster vaccination. This TCR came from a man between 25 and 39 years old who received the YFV17D yellow fever vaccine. The rearranged segments are TRBV3-1 and TRBJ2-7; the central 9 bases match TRBD1. The DNA sequence reads TGTGCCAGCAGCCAGGGACAGGGCTACGAGCAGTACTTC. The translation is CASSQGQGYEQYF.